The 4 T cell receptor beta chains below come from one sample, sequenced in a study of control samples from healthy donors and cancer patients. Profiling relied on immunoSEQ multiplex PCR, and the TCRdb table lists in-frame clones only, not all of them. The table has some 130,000 clones, roughly 95% seen once; the top ten hold about 3.6%. The sequenced sample was blood. The receptors stem from a man younger than 40 in good health.

The chain employs TRBV6-2 or TRBV6-3 and TRBJ1-1; perhaps TRBD1 as D (5 bases). Germline V gene lookup returns CDR1 MNHEY and CDR2 SVGEGT. The V and J ends lost 1 base and 5 bases respectively, with 11 bases between them. The CDR3 has 14 residues. The CDR3 DNA follows: TGTGCCAGCAGTTACTGGGGCAGTACAACTGAAGCTTTCTTT. Protein sequence: CASSYWGSTTEAFF.

This clone was seen just once. The chain employs TRBV4-3 and TRBJ1-2; D perhaps matches TRBD1 (5 bases). Germline V gene lookup returns CDR1 LGHNA and CDR2 YSLEER. The V end lost 0 bases, the J end lost 4 bases, and 15 bases lay between the germline ends. The length of the CDR3 is 16 residues. The CDR3 protein is CASSQDWQGSLYGYTF. Here the CDR3 DNA reads TGCGCCAGCAGCCAAGATTGGCAGGGTTCCCTCTATGGCTACACCTTC.

This chain connects TRBV6-1 to TRBJ2-3; D is possibly TRBD2 (6 bases). CDR1 is MNHNS and CDR2 is SASEGT in the germline V gene. The ends were cut back, 2 bases at V and 6 bases at J, with 12 bases in the middle. The CDR3 has 14 residues. For the CDR3, the DNA is TGTGCCAGCAGTGAAAGTTCGGGGGTGGATACGCAGTATTTT. It codes for CASSESSGVDTQYF.

The chain combines TRBV7-9 with TRBJ2-7; 9 positions agree with TRBD1. This CDR3 is 17 amino acids long. The V and J ends lost 6 bases and 2 bases, in that order; junction bases with no gene match: 14. Germline CDR1 SEHNR, CDR2 FQNEAQ (reference sequence). The CDR3 spells CASRSFGTGKDTYEQYF. The DNA of the CDR3 is TGTGCCAGCAGATCGTTCGGGACAGGGAAAGATACCTACGAGCAGTACTTC.